This TCR beta chain was obtained from a study of cytomegalovirus exposure and HLA in healthy donors. On the study more broadly: Earlier, fewer than 130 million unique TCR beta sequences were recovered from about 200 million T cells by an analysis.

Findings and caveats of the study: Indistinguishable V segments such as TRBV6-2 and TRBV6-3 were excluded. In terms of immune exposure information, only CMV serostatus was available. Listed as cytomegalovirus-associated were 150 to 200 TCR beta chains.

PCR primers comprised 60 Vbeta and 13 Jbeta primers. Produced via immunoSEQ multiplex PCR; TCRdb's table is partial and in-frame only. This sample has around 200,000 clones, with under 85% found just once. A remark on this clone: The antigen remains undetermined.

J was trimmed by 4 bases and V by 4 bases; bases with no gene match: 3. This CDR3 spans 12 amino acids. Germline V lookup: CDR1 GTSNPN, CDR2 SVGIG (reference sequence). This clonotype was obtained from a young woman in good health and CMV-seronegative. V usage is TRBV30 and J usage is TRBJ2-5; 7 positions agree with TRBD2. What was sequenced was PBMCs. The CDR3 protein is CAWKSGGETQYF. The CDR3 DNA reads TGTGCCTGGAAGTCGGGGGGAGAGACCCAGTACTTC.